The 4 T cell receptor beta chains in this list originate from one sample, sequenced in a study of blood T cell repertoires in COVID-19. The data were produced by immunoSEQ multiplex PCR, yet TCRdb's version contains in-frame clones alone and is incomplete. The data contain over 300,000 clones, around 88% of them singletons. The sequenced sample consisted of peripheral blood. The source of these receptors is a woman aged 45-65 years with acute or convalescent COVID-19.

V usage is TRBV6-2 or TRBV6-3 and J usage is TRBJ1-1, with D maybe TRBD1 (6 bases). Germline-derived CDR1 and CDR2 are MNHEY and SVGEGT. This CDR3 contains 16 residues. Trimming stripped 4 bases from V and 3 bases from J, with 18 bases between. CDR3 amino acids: CASSSGRFQGHTEAFF. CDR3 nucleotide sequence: TGTGCCAGCAGTTCCGGGAGGTTTCAGGGGCACACTGAAGCTTTCTTT.

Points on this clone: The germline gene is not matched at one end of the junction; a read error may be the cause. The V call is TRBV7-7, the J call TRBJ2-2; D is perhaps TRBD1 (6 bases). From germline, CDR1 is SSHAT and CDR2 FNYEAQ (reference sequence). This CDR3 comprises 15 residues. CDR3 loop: CASSSGQTNTGELFF. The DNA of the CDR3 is TGTGCTAGCAGCTCCGGACAGACAAACACCGGGGAGCTGTTTTTT.

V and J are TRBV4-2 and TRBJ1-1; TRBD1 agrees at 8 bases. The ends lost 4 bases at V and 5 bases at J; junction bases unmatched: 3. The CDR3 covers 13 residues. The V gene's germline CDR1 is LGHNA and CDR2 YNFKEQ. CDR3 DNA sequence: TGTGCCAGCAGCCCAGGGGGCTTTACTGAAGCTTTCTTT. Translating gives CASSPGGFTEAFF.

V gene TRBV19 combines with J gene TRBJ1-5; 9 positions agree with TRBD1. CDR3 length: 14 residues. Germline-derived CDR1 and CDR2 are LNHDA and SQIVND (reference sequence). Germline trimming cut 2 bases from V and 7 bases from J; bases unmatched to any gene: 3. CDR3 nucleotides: TGTGCCAGTAGTATACGGGACAGGGCCCAGCCCCAGCATTTT. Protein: CASSIRDRAQPQHF. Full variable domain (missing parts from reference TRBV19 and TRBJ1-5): DGGITQSPKYLFRKEGQNVTLSCEQNLNHDAMYWYRQDPGQGLRLIYYSQIVNDFQKGDIAEGYSVSREKKESFPLTVTSAQKNPTAFYLCASSIRDRAQPQHFGDGTRLSIL.